Presented here are 32 T cell receptor beta chains from one specimen sequenced in a study of cytomegalovirus exposure and HLA in healthy donors. PCR primers comprised 60 Vbeta and 13 Jbeta primers. Using immunoSEQ multiplex PCR, the repertoire was profiled, and TCRdb retains in-frame clones only, with some absent. The sample has approximately 170,000 clones, approximately 71% seen once. Sequencing was done on a sample of PBMCs. Receptor source: a man aged 50-60 years in good health and CMV-seronegative.

The chain combines TRBV2 with TRBJ2-6, with 9 positions matching TRBD1. CDR1 is SNHLY and CDR2 is FYNNEI in the germline V gene. Trimming removed 6 bases from V and 0 bases from J; junction bases left unmatched: 6. This CDR3 contains 17 residues. In nucleotides, the CDR3 is TGTGCCAGCAGCGGACAGGGGCCACTCTCTGGGGCCAACGTCCTGACTTTC. Amino acids: CASSGQGPLSGANVLTF.

The chain links TRBV7-8 to TRBJ2-1, with D tentatively TRBD1 (5 bases). Deletions cut 2 bases from V and 7 bases from J, with 18 bases between. CDR3 length: 16 residues. CDR1 is SGHVS and CDR2 is FQNEAQ in the germline V gene. CDR3 nucleotide sequence: TGTGCCAGCAGCTTACAGGGCACCTCTCACGGGAATGAGCAGTTCTTC. Translated, it gives CASSLQGTSHGNEQFF.

The CDR3 DNA is TGTGCCAGCAGCACATGGGACAGGTCCGCCACTAACTATGGCTACACCTTC. Amino acid sequence: CASSTWDRSATNYGYTF. The V call is TRBV7-8, the J call TRBJ1-2; TRBD1 matches 8 bases. With 5 bases clipped from V and 0 bases from J, the junction kept 11 bases outside the gene matches. CDR1 is SGHVS and CDR2 is FQNEAQ in the germline V gene. The CDR3 length is 17 residues.

A single count supports this clone. CDR3 bases: TGTGCCAGCAGCTTACGACAGACTTACGAGCAGTACTTC. Residues: CASSLRQTYEQYF. The chain is built from TRBV11-2 and TRBJ2-7, with D perhaps matching TRBD1 (5 bases). The CDR3 spans 13 residues. The V gene lost 2 bases and the J gene lost 4 bases, with 9 bases spanning the gap. Germline CDR1 reads SGHAT; CDR2 reads FQNNGV.

This chain uses TRBV6-5 with TRBJ2-5; 7 nucleotides match TRBD1. This CDR3 is built from 14 residues. With 5 bases clipped from V and 4 bases from J, the junction kept 7 bases outside the gene matches. The V gene's germline CDR1 is MNHEY and CDR2 SVGAGI. The CDR3 reads CASSTSTGRETQYF. CDR3 DNA sequence: TGTGCCAGCAGTACATCGACAGGGAGAGAGACCCAGTACTTC.

V usage is TRBV6-1 and J usage is TRBJ2-7; tentative D call: TRBD2 (7 bases). Trimming shortened V by 7 bases and J by 0 bases, and 16 bases separated the two germline ends. The germline V gene has CDR1 MNHNS and CDR2 SASEGT. CDR3 length: 15 amino acids. For the CDR3, the DNA is TGTGCCAGCACCGAAGGGGGGGTAAGCTCCTACGAGCAGTACTTC. Its protein is CASTEGGVSSYEQYF.

The gene calls are TRBV28 and TRBJ1-6; the match to TRBD1 covers 8 bases. Germline-derived CDR1 and CDR2 are MDHEN and SYDVKM. The CDR3 spans 16 residues. V lost 6 bases, J lost 5 bases, and 9 bases stayed unmatched. CDR3 residues: CASRPAGGANNSPLHF. DNA of the CDR3: TGTGCCAGCAGGCCAGCAGGGGGCGCGAATAATTCACCCCTCCACTTT.

The V and J genes are TRBV5-4 and TRBJ1-2; no firm D call. There are 14 residues in the CDR3. V lost 4 bases and J 7 bases, leaving 17 bases between the germline ends. The germline V gene encodes CDR1 SGHNT and CDR2 YYREEE (reference sequence). Written as DNA, the CDR3 is TGTGCCAGCAGCGAAGTGTCAGGAACCCTTGGCTACACCTTC. It is translated as CASSEVSGTLGYTF.

The chain has TRBV7-3 and TRBJ1-1; perhaps TRBD1 as D (5 bases). Trimming removed 2 bases at V and 3 bases at J, with 10 bases between. The length of the CDR3 is 14 residues. Germline values: CDR1 SGHTA, CDR2 FQGTGA. The CDR3 coding sequence is TGTGCCAGCAGCTTAGCTGGGGCCGACACTGAAGCTTTCTTT. It yields the protein CASSLAGADTEAFF.

This clone has more than one count but fewer than ten. The chain links TRBV5-1 to TRBJ1-1; 12 bases line up with TRBD1. The germline gives CDR1 SGHRS, CDR2 YFSETQ. The CDR3 has 16 amino acids. J was trimmed by 3 bases and V by 5 bases; bases with no gene match: 8. The CDR3 coding sequence is TGCGCCAGCAGGTCGGGACAGGGGGCTTGGGACACTGAAGCTTTCTTT. It codes for CASRSGQGAWDTEAFF.

This rearrangement joins TRBV28 to TRBJ2-1, with D perhaps matching TRBD2 (6 bases). Trimming took off 8 bases at V and 12 bases at J, with 29 bases between the two ends. The CDR3 is 16 residues long. Germline V gene lookup returns CDR1 MDHEN and CDR2 SYDVKM. The CDR3 loop reads CASAYLGDSGAVWQFF. The CDR3 nucleotides are TGTGCCAGCGCCTACCTAGGGGATAGCGGCGCCGTTTGGCAGTTCTTC.

This chain links TRBV27 with TRBJ1-1, with 8 positions matching TRBD1. J gave up 1 base and V 4 bases, and 11 bases lay outside the gene matches. This CDR3 has 17 amino acids. From germline, CDR1 is MNHEY and CDR2 SMNVEV (reference sequence). CDR3 DNA sequence: TGTGCCAGCAGTTCTTACAGGGATCAGGGGGCGAACACTGAAGCTTTCTTT. This translates into CASSSYRDQGANTEAFF.

In its sample, this clone was seen a few times. The chain has TRBV10-2 and TRBJ2-5, with D perhaps matching TRBD2 (6 bases). Germline CDR1 and CDR2: WSHSY and SAAADI. Trimming removed 2 bases from V and 4 bases from J, with 11 bases in between. The CDR3 sequence is 14 residues long. The CDR3 here is CASSEETSRETQYF. The CDR3 coding sequence is TGCGCCAGCAGTGAGGAGACTAGTAGAGAGACCCAGTACTTC.

The J gene is TRBJ2-2, the V gene TRBV9, with TRBD1 matching over 7 bases. The V segment lost 3 bases and the J segment 4 bases; nucleotides outside the gene matches: 3. The germline gives CDR1 SGDLS, CDR2 YYNGEE. This CDR3 contains 14 residues. CDR3 coding DNA: TGTGCCAGCAGCGAGGGACAGTCCACCGGGGAGCTGTTTTTT. The encoded protein is CASSEGQSTGELFF.

Note on this clone: The sample carries other DNA sequences with the same CDR3. J is TRBJ2-3 and V is TRBV11-2; the D is unclear. The V gene's germline CDR1 is SGHAT and CDR2 FQNNGV. V was cut by 0 bases and J by 0 bases, with 4 bases left in between. CDR3 length: 14 amino acids. The CDR3: CASSLDPSTDTQYF. Written as DNA, the CDR3 is TGTGCCAGCAGCTTAGATCCTAGCACAGATACGCAGTATTTT.

A remark on this clone: At one end, the junction sequence differs from germline, possibly due to a read error. The rearrangement joins TRBV7-9 to TRBJ1-1, with unresolved D. The CDR3 covers 12 residues. CDR1 and CDR2 (germline): SEHNR, FQNEAQ (reference sequence). DNA for the CDR3: TGTTCCAGCAGCCCCGCGGAGACTGAAGCTTTCTTT. It is translated as CSSSPAETEAFF. The full variable domain, its missing parts supplied by reference TRBV7-9 and TRBJ1-1, is DTGVSQNPRHKITKRGQNVTFRCDPISEHNRLYWYRQTLGQGPEFLTYFQNEAQLEKSRLLSDRFSAERPKGSFSTLEIQRTEQGDSAMYLCSSSPAETEAFFGQGTRLTVV.

The chain has TRBV18 and TRBJ1-2; TRBD1 agrees at 9 bases. This CDR3 is built from 14 residues. Per the germline V gene, CDR1 is KGHSH and CDR2 is LQKENI. The junction had 9 bases not matched to a gene; V was cut back by 5 bases and J by 8 bases. CDR3 sequence reads: CASSSWDREGGYTF. The CDR3, as DNA: TGTGCCAGCTCATCCTGGGACAGGGAGGGAGGCTACACCTTC.

This chain joins TRBV9 and TRBJ1-3, with 9 nucleotides matching TRBD1. CDR3 length: 16 residues. The germline CDR1 and CDR2 sequences are SGDLS and YYNGEE. The J segment lost 0 bases and the V segment lost 3 bases, leaving 4 bases of the junction unmatched. Here the CDR3 DNA reads TGTGCCAGCAGCGAAACAGGGGGCCCCTCTGGAAACACCATATATTTT. This encodes CASSETGGPSGNTIYF. The full variable domain, rest sourced from reference TRBV9 and TRBJ1-3, is DSGVTQTPKHLITATGQRVTLRCSPRSGDLSVYWYQQSLDQGLQFLIQYYNGEERAKGNILERFSAQQFPDLHSELNLSSLELGDSALYFCASSETGGPSGNTIYFGEGSWLTVV.

The chain couples TRBV7-9 to TRBJ1-3; the D is unclear. Deletions cut 1 base from V and 4 bases from J, with 8 bases between. This CDR3 has 14 residues. The germline gives CDR1 SEHNR, CDR2 FQNEAQ (reference sequence). CDR3: CASSLGGGGNTIYF. CDR3 DNA: TGTGCCAGCAGCTTAGGAGGAGGGGGAAACACCATATATTTT.

CDR3 bases: TGTGCCAGCAGCTTAGAACTAGCGGGAAACAATGAGCAGTTCTTC. This gives the protein CASSLELAGNNEQFF. The genes are TRBV11-2 and TRBJ2-1; 10 nucleotides match TRBD2. CDR3 length: 15 amino acids. Germline V CDR1 and CDR2: SGHAT, FQNNGV. Losses at the gene ends were 0 bases for V and 5 bases for J; bases not matched to a gene: 1.

The sample holds a few counts of this clone. This chain joins TRBV6-1 and TRBJ1-1; D remains unclear. Germline CDR1 MNHNS, CDR2 SASEGT. This CDR3 is built from 13 residues. The V and J ends lost 0 bases and 7 bases respectively, with 9 bases between them. The CDR3 protein is CASSEAQNSEAFF. The CDR3 nucleotides read TGTGCCAGCAGTGAAGCTCAAAATAGTGAAGCTTTCTTT.

This chain joins TRBV28 and TRBJ2-5, with D possibly matching TRBD1 (6 bases). The J call is uncertain, as TRBJ2-7 better fits the DNA end. CDR3 length: 13 amino acids. Germline CDR1 and CDR2: MDHEN and SYDVKM. CDR3 loop: CASGRGGVYEQYF. In nucleotides, the CDR3 is TGTGCCAGCGGCAGGGGTGGAGTCTACGAGCAGTACTTC.

This clone was observed a handful of times. The rearrangement uses TRBV6-4 and TRBJ1-1, with D perhaps TRBD1 (6 bases). V lost 3 bases and J lost 1, with 6 bases in between. The CDR3 totals 13 residues. Germline lookup yields CDR1 MRHNA and CDR2 SNTAGT. DNA for the CDR3: TGTGCCAGCAGTGAGGGACAGAACACTGAAGCTTTCTTT. It encodes CASSEGQNTEAFF.

The J gene is TRBJ1-2, the V gene TRBV5-1, with D possibly TRBD1 on 6 matching bases. The V gene's germline CDR1 is SGHRS and CDR2 YFSETQ. This CDR3 spans 13 amino acids. Deletions cut 8 bases from V and 1 base from J, with 12 bases between. The CDR3 DNA reads TGCGCCAGTTCTACAGGGATTAACTATGGCTACACCTTC. It codes for CASSTGINYGYTF.

CDR3 sequence (DNA): TGTGCCAGCAGCAAAACAGGGGGCAACACCGGGGAGCTGTTTTTT. Protein product: CASSKTGGNTGELFF. The genes are TRBV7-2 and TRBJ2-2; TRBD1 matches at 9 bases. Germline CDR1 is SGHTA and CDR2 is FQGNSA. CDR3 length: 15 amino acids. The junction had 3 bases not matched to a gene; V was cut back by 5 bases and J by 2 bases.

This chain uses TRBV7-3 with TRBJ2-5; 7 bases map to TRBD2. Trimming cost V 3 bases and J 8 bases; bases outside gene matches: 9. The CDR3 is 14 amino acids. Germline V gene lookup returns CDR1 SGHTA and CDR2 FQGTGA. The CDR3 DNA is TGTGCCAGCAGCTTTAGCGGGTCTTCGGTAACCCAGTACTTC. Translation gives CASSFSGSSVTQYF. The full variable domain, completed using reference TRBV7-3 and TRBJ2-5, is GAGVSQTPSNKVTEKGKYVELRCDPISGHTALYWYRQSLGQGPEFLIYFQGTGAADDSGLPNDRFFAVRPEGSVSTLKIQRTERGDSAVYLCASSFSGSSVTQYFGPGTRLLVL.

This clone was counted between two and nine times. V usage is TRBV9 and J usage is TRBJ2-2, with TRBD2 matching 7 bases. In germline, CDR1 is SGDLS, CDR2 YYNGEE. V dropped 0 bases and J dropped 7; count of bases not matched to a gene: 12. The CDR3 extends over 17 amino acids. For the CDR3, the DNA is TGTGCCAGCAGCGTAGCTCTGGCGGGGGAAGGTGGCGGGGAGCTGTTTTTT. Amino acid sequence: CASSVALAGEGGGELFF.

The genes are TRBV19 and TRBJ1-2, with 8 bases lining up with TRBD1. V shed 6 bases, J shed 1 base, and the junction held 4 bases outside the gene matches. The length of the CDR3 is 14 residues. Germline V CDR1 and CDR2: LNHDA, SQIVND (reference sequence). The CDR3 reads CASSLQGGNYGYTF. The CDR3 DNA is TGTGCCAGTAGCCTACAGGGGGGTAACTATGGCTACACCTTC.

V is TRBV7-2 and J is TRBJ2-3, with D possibly being TRBD1 (6 bases). CDR1 and CDR2 from the germline V gene are SGHTA and FQGNSA. This CDR3 has 17 amino acids. Trimming took 1 base from V and 1 from J, leaving 15 bases between them. CDR3: CASSLEPYRVRTDTQYF. The CDR3, as DNA: TGTGCCAGCAGCTTAGAGCCCTACAGGGTCCGCACAGATACGCAGTATTTT.

This clone was seen only a few times. The chain has TRBV7-2 and TRBJ1-3; no definite D call. Deletions cut 5 bases from V and 0 bases from J, with 5 bases between. The V gene's germline CDR1 is SGHTA and CDR2 FQGNSA. The CDR3 is made up of 13 amino acids. The DNA of the CDR3 is TGTGCCAGCAGCACAAACTCTGGAAACACCATATATTTT. Translated: CASSTNSGNTIYF.

The chain combines TRBV5-1 with TRBJ2-4; 7 bases fit TRBD1. The germline CDR1 and CDR2 sequences are SGHRS and YFSETQ. With 1 base clipped from V and 13 bases from J, the junction kept 5 bases outside the gene matches. CDR3 size: 12 residues. CDR3 in amino acids: CASSLTGAHQYF. CDR3 DNA: TGCGCCAGCAGCTTGACAGGGGCACACCAGTACTTC.

The rearrangement uses TRBV7-9 and TRBJ1-2; 9 bases match TRBD1. The CDR3 loop spans 15 amino acids. Trimming removed 5 bases from V and 2 bases from J; junction bases left unmatched: 6. The germline gives CDR1 SEHNR, CDR2 FQNEAQ (reference sequence). CDR3 nucleotide sequence: TGTGCCAGCAGCCGAGATGGACAGGGGAACTATGGCTACACCTTC. Its translation: CASSRDGQGNYGYTF.